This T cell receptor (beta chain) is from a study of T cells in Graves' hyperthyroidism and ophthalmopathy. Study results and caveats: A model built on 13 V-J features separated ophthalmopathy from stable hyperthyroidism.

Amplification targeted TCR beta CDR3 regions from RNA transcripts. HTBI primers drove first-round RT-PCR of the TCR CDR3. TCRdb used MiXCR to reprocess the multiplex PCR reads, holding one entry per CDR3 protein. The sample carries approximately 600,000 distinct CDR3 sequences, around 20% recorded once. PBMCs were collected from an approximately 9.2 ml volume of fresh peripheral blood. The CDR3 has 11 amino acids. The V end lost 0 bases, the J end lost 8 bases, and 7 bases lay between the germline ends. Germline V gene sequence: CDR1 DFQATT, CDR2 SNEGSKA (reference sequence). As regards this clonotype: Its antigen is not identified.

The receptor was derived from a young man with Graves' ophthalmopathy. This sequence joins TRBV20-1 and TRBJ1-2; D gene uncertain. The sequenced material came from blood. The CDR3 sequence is CSAREPPGYTF. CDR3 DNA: TGCAGTGCTAGAGAGCCCCCCGGCTACACCTTC.